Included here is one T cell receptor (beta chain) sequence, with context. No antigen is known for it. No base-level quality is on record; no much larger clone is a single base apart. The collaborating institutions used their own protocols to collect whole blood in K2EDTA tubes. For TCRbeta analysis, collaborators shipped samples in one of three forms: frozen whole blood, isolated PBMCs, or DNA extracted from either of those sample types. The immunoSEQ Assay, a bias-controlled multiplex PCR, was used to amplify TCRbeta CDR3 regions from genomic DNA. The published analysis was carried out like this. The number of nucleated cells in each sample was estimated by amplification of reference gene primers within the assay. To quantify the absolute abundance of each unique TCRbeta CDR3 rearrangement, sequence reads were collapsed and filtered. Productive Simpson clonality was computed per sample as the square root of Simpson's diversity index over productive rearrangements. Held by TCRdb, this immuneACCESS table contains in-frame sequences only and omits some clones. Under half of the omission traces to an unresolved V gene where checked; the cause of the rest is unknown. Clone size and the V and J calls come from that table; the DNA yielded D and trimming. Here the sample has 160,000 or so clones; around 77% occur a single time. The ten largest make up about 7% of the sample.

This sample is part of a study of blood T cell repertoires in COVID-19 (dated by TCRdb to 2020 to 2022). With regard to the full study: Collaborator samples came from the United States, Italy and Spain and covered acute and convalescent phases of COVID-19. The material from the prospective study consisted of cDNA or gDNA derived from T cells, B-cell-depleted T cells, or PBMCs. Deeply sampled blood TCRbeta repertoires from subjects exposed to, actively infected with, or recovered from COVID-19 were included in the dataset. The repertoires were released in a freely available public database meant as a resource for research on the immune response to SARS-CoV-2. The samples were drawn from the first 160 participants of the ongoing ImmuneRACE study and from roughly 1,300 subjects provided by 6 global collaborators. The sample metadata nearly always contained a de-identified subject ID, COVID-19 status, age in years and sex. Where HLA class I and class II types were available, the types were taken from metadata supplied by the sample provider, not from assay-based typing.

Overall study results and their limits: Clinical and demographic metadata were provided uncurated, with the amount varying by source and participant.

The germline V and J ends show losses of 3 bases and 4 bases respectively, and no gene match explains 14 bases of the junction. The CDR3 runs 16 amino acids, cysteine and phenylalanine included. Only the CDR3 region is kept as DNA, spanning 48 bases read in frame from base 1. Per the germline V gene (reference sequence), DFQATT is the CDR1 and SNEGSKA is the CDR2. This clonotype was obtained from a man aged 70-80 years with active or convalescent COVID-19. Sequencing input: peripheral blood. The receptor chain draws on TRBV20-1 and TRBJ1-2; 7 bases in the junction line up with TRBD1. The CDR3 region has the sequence CSASRPRQGGIYGYTF. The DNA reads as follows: TGCAGTGCTAGTAGACCAAGACAGGGCGGAATCTATGGCTACACCTTC.